This T cell receptor beta chain was observed in a study of cytomegalovirus exposure and HLA in healthy donors. Regarding the study as a whole: Productive status was seen about 90% or about 30% of the time for most TCR beta V segments in an earlier analysis. A link between a missense DCLRE1C variant and TCR beta V- and J-gene trimming emerged from a later analysis.

Remarks on this clone: The antigen is not known.

The germline V gene has CDR1 SGHTA and CDR2 FQGNSA. This CDR3 is built from 16 residues. Trimming removed 7 bases from V and 6 bases from J; junction bases left unmatched: 11. Primers included in the PCR were 60 Vbeta and 13 Jbeta primers. Method: immunoSEQ multiplex PCR; TCRdb's copy keeps in-frame clones and lacks some. In the table there are 130,000 or so clones, around 80% of which are singletons. The sequence was obtained from a female donor in good health and CMV-seronegative. Source material: PBMCs. V usage is TRBV7-2 and J usage is TRBJ2-2, with 10 bases fitting TRBD2. CDR3 protein: CASTPKGSGGSGELFF. For the CDR3, the DNA is TGTGCCAGCACCCCCAAGGGTAGCGGGGGGTCCGGGGAGCTGTTTTTT.